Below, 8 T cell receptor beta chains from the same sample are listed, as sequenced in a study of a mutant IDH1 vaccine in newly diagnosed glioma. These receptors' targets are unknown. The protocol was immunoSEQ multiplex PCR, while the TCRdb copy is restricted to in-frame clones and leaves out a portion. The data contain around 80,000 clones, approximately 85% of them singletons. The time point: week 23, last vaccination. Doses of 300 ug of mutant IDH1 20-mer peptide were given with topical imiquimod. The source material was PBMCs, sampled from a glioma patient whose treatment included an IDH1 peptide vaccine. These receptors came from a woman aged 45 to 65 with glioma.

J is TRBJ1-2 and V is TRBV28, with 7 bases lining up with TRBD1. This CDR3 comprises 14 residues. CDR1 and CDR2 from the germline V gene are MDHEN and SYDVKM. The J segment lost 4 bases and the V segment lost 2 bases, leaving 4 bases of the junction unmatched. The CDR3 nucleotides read TGTGCCAGCAGTTTAGGGACAGAATCCTATGGCTACACCTTC. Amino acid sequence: CASSLGTESYGYTF.

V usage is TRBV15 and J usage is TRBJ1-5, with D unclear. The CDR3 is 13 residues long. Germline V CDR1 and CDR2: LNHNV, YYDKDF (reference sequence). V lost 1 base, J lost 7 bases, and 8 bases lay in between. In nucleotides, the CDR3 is TGTGCCACCAGCAGAGCCAGATCCCAGCCCCAGCATTTT. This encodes CATSRARSQPQHF.

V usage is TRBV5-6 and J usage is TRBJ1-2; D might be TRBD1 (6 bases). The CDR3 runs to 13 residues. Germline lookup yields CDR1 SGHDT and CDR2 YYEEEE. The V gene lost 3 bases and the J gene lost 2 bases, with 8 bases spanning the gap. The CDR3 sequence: CASSSQGNYGYTF. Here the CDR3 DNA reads TGTGCCAGCAGCTCCCAGGGGAACTATGGCTACACCTTC.

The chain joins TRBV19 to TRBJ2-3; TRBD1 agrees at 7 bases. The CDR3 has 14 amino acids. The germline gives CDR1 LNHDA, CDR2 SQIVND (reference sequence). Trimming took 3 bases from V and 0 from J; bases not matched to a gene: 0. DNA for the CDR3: TGTGCCAGTAGTATGGGACAGAGCACAGATACGCAGTATTTT. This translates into CASSMGQSTDTQYF.

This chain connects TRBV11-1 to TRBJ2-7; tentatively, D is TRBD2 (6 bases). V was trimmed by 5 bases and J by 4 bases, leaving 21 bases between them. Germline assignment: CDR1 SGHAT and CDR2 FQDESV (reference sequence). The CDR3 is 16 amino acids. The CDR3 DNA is TGTGCCAGCAGCCCCGATCCTAGCGCAGCCAGATACGAGCAGTACTTC. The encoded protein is CASSPDPSAARYEQYF.

The CDR3 DNA is TGCGCCAGCAGCCGCGGACAGACCTCAGCCGGGGAGCTGTTTTTT. It yields the protein CASSRGQTSAGELFF. The rearrangement links TRBV5-1 to TRBJ2-2, with D maybe TRBD1 (6 bases). This CDR3 is 15 amino acids long. CDR1 is SGHRS and CDR2 is YFSETQ in the germline V gene. Trimming removed 4 bases at V and 6 bases at J, with 16 bases between. The complete variable domain, with remaining parts taken from reference TRBV5-1 and TRBJ2-2, reads KAGVTQTPRYLIKTRGQQVTLSCSPISGHRSVSWYQQTPGQGLQFLFEYFSETQRNKGNFPGRFSGRQFSNSRSEMNVSTLELGDSALYLCASSRGQTSAGELFFGEGSRLTVL.

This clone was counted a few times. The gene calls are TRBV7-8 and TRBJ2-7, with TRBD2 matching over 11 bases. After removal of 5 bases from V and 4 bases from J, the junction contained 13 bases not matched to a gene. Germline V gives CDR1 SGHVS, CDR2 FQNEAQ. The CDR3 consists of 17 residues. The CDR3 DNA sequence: TGTGCCAGCAGCCCCTATCGGCTAGCGGGAGGAAATTACGAGCAGTACTTC. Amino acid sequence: CASSPYRLAGGNYEQYF.

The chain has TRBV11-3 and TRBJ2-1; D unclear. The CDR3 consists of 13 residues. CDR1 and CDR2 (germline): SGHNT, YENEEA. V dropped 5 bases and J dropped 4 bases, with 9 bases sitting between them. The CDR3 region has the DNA TGTGCCAGCAGCAACGGTCCGTACAATGAGCAGTTCTTC. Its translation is CASSNGPYNEQFF. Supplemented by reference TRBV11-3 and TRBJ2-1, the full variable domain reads EAGVVQSPRYKIIEKKQPVAFWCNPISGHNTLYWYLQNLGQGPELLIRYENEEAVDDSQLPKDRFSAERLKGVDSTLKIQPAELGDSAVYLCASSNGPYNEQFFGPGTRLTVL.